The 3 T cell receptor beta chains presented below share a single source sample, sequenced in a study of Ad26.COV2.S vaccination and SARS-CoV-2 variants. Treatment in this sample: about 20 received Ad26.COV2.S at low or high dose, single or two shots; about five received placebo; per-sample allocation not given. After the first vaccine or placebo injection, samples were drawn on day 63. Some clones are missing from TCRdb's copy, which holds only in-frame ones; the method was immunoSEQ multiplex PCR. The sample lists hundreds of thousands of clones; approximately 92% were seen once. Sequences were derived from peripheral blood, sampled in a trial of Ad26.COV2.S vaccine versus placebo. All receptors come from a person aged 18 to 59 who received the Ad26.COV2.S COVID-19 vaccine or a placebo.

The chain is built from TRBV10-3 and TRBJ2-3; 10 positions agree with TRBD2. The CDR3 runs to 19 residues. CDR1 is ENHRY and CDR2 is SYGVKD in the germline V gene. The J segment lost 7 bases and the V segment lost 6 bases, leaving 22 bases of the junction unmatched. CDR3 loop: CAIRDLAGGPGFSSNTQYF. CDR3 bases: TGTGCCATCAGGGACTTAGCGGGAGGACCGGGCTTTTCATCTAATACGCAGTATTTT.

This clone was observed a single time. The chain recombines TRBV12-3 or TRBV12-4 with TRBJ1-6; 8 positions match TRBD1. The CDR3 extends over 13 amino acids. The V segment lost 6 bases and the J segment 10 bases; nucleotides outside the gene matches: 5. CDR3 amino acids: CASSRDRRSPLHF. CDR3 coding DNA: TGTGCCAGCAGCCGGGACAGGCGGTCACCCCTCCACTTT.

The V gene is TRBV20-1, the J gene TRBJ2-2; no firm D call. With 3 bases removed from V and 6 bases from J, the gap between germline ends came to 5 bases. CDR1 and CDR2 from the germline V gene are DFQATT and SNEGSKA (reference sequence). This CDR3 has 11 residues. CDR3 coding DNA: TGCAGTGCTAGTGGGGCCGGGGAGCTGTTTTTT. Translated, it gives CSASGAGELFF.